These T cell receptor beta chains were read from a single sample in a study of blood T cell repertoires in COVID-19. Produced via immunoSEQ multiplex PCR; TCRdb's table is partial and in-frame only. The sample holds about 17,000 clones, roughly 90% seen once. Sequenced: peripheral blood. Receptor source: a middle-aged man with active COVID-19. Each CDR3 is given with its conserved first and last residue. Fields, in order: V gene, clone size, J gene, D gene, CDR3 protein, CDR3 DNA. D genes are given only for firm matches. Expanded clones are given a class, and other clones once, few, many or no size at all.

>TRBV10-3|NA|TRBJ2-7|NA
CAISESIPTDGYEQYF
TGTGCCATCAGTGAGTCGATACCGACAGATGGCTACGAGCAGTACTTC
>TRBV11-1|NA|TRBJ2-7|NA
CASSTHRESYEQYF
TGTGCCAGCAGCACTCACCGGGAGTCCTACGAGCAGTACTTC
>TRBV28|NA|TRBJ2-3|TRBD2
CASATRGAGTPDTQYF
TGTGCCAGCGCTACCCGGGGAGCGGGGACCCCAGATACGCAGTATTTT
>TRBV9|NA|TRBJ2-7|NA
CASSVGVVNEQYF
TGTGCCAGCAGCGTAGGTGTAGTGAACGAGCAGTACTTC
>TRBV18|once|TRBJ2-4|TRBD1
CASSPQGATKNIQYF
TGTGCCAGCTCACCACAGGGGGCAACCAAAAACATTCAGTACTTC
>TRBV19|NA|TRBJ2-7|TRBD1
CASSPGQGRSYEQYF
TGTGCCAGTAGTCCAGGACAGGGGAGGTCCTACGAGCAGTACTTC
>TRBV27|NA|TRBJ2-2|TRBD2
CASSPLAGGPLTGELFF
TGTGCCAGCAGTCCCCTAGCGGGAGGGCCCCTAACCGGGGAGCTGTTTTTT
>TRBV4-1|NA|TRBJ1-5|TRBD1
CASSQERTGNQPQHF
TGCGCCAGCAGCCAAGAAAGGACAGGGAATCAGCCCCAGCATTTT
>TRBV27|once|TRBJ2-3|TRBD2
CASSFIGTSGLTDTQYF
TGTGCCAGCAGTTTTATCGGGACTAGCGGGCTTACAGATACGCAGTATTTT
>TRBV4-3|NA|TRBJ1-1|NA
CASSQGGTASPAFF
TGCGCCAGCAGCCAAGGCGGGACCGCGAGTCCGGCTTTCTTT
>TRBV14|NA|TRBJ1-2|NA
CASSARQFYGYTF
TGTGCCAGCAGCGCCCGACAGTTCTATGGCTACACCTTC
>TRBV6-6|NA|TRBJ2-4|NA
CASSRDTKNIQYF
TGTGCCAGCAGCCGGGACACGAAAAACATTCAGTACTTC
>TRBV7-2|few|TRBJ2-5|TRBD1
CASSLYAGGFETQYF
TGTGCCAGCAGCTTATACGCAGGGGGCTTCGAGACCCAGTACTTC
>TRBV6-5|NA|TRBJ2-7|NA
CASNRAGSYEQYF
TGTGCCAGCAACAGGGCAGGGTCCTACGAGCAGTACTTC
>TRBV11-2|NA|TRBJ1-3|TRBD1
CASSLTDRGSGNTIYF
TGTGCCAGCAGCTTAACGGACAGGGGCTCTGGAAACACCATATATTTT